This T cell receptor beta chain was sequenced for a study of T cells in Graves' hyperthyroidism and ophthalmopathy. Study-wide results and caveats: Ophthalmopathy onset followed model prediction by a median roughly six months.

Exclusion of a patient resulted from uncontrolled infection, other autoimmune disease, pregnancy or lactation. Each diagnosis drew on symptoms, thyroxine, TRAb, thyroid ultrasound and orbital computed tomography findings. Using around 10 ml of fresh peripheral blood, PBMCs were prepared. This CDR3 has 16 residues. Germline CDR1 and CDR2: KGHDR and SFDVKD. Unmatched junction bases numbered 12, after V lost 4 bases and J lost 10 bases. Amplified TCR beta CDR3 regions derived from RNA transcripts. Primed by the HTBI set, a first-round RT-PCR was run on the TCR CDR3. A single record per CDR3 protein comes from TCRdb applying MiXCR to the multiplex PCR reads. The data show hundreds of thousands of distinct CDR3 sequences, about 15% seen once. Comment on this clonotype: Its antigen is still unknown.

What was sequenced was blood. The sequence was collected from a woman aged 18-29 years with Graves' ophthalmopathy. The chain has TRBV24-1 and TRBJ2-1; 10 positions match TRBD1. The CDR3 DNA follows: TGTGCCACCAGTGACCGTAGACAGGGGGCCTACGGGGAGCAGTTCTTC. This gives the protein CATSDRRQGAYGEQFF.